These T cell receptor beta chains were read from a single sample in a study of blood T cell repertoires in COVID-19. Some clones are missing from TCRdb's copy, which holds only in-frame ones; the method was immunoSEQ multiplex PCR. The table includes around 390,000 clones, 85% to 90% detected once. What was sequenced was PBMCs or T cells enriched from blood (not recorded which). The receptors stem from a woman between 45 and 65 years old who had recovered from COVID-19. The CDR3 runs from the conserved cysteine through the conserved F or W. The D gene is left open where the match is weak. Size is omitted from some rows. Given values are once, few, many or a class for expanded clones.

>NA|TRBJ2-3|NA|TRBV4-3
TGCGCCAGCAGCCAAGATACGAGGGCGATTTTGGATACGCAGTATTTT
CASSQDTRAILDTQYF
>TRBD1|TRBJ1-5|NA|TRBV19
TGTGCCAGTAGTATAGGATGGGACAGGGACCATCAGCCCCAGCATTTT
CASSIGWDRDHQPQHF
>NA|TRBJ1-2|NA|TRBV25-1
TGTGCCAGCAGTGAAACTTCGGCGGGGAGGAACTATGGCTACACCTTC
CASSETSAGRNYGYTF
>NA|TRBJ1-1|NA|TRBV13
TGTGCCAGCAGTCCCATAGCGACTGAAGCTTTCTTT
CASSPIATEAFF
>NA|TRBJ1-1|NA|TRBV2
TGTGCCAGCACCAAAAATCAGAACACTGAAGCTTTCTTT
CASTKNQNTEAFF
>TRBD2|TRBJ2-5|NA|TRBV4-1
TGCGCCAGCAGCCATAAAGCGGGGGAAGGAGAGACCCAGTACTTC
CASSHKAGEGETQYF
>NA|TRBJ1-1|NA|TRBV3-1/TRBV3-2
TGTGCCAGCAGCCAACCTCCTTCTGAAGCTTTCTTT
CASSQPPSEAFF
>NA|TRBJ1-4|NA|TRBV19
TGTGCCAGTAGTCGAGGTACCGCTACCGAAAAACTGTTTTTT
CASSRGTATEKLFF
>TRBD1|TRBJ2-2|NA|TRBV28
TGTGCCAGCAGGGCCGGGACAGAAAGCACCGGGGAGCTGTTTTTT
CASRAGTESTGELFF
>NA|TRBJ2-5|NA|TRBV19
TGTGCCAGTAGTAACACAGGACAAGAGACCCAGTACTTC
CASSNTGQETQYF
>TRBD2|TRBJ2-7|NA|TRBV19
TGTGCCAGTAGTATGGAGCGGGGGAGGTACGAGCAGTACTTC
CASSMERGRYEQYF
>NA|TRBJ2-5|NA|TRBV4-2
TGTGCCAGCAGCCAAGAGGGGCGGAACCAAGAGACCCAGTACTTC
CASSQEGRNQETQYF
>TRBD1|TRBJ1-2|NA|TRBV12-3/TRBV12-4
TGTGCCAGCAGCCACCGACAGGGGAGTGGCTACACCTTC
CASSHRQGSGYTF
>TRBD1|TRBJ2-7|NA|TRBV7-9
TGTGCCAGCAGCTTAGAGGGGGCTTCCCACGAGCAGTACTTC
CASSLEGASHEQYF
>NA|TRBJ2-1|NA|TRBV28
TGTGCCAGCAGTTTATTTCTAGACTGGAACAATGAGCAGTTCTTC
CASSLFLDWNNEQFF
>TRBD1|TRBJ1-1|NA|TRBV28
TGTGCCAGCAGCGTAACATCCGACAGGGGTAACACTGAAGCTTTCTTT
CASSVTSDRGNTEAFF
>TRBD1|TRBJ1-2|NA|TRBV27
TGTGCCAGCAGTTCCTTAGGGGGCGCAAACTATGGCTACACCTTC
CASSSLGGANYGYTF
>NA|TRBJ1-2|NA|TRBV28
TGTGCCAGCAGCTCCAGTACAGCTAATTTCTATGGCTACACCTTC
CASSSSTANFYGYTF
>NA|TRBJ2-7|once|TRBV6-1
TGTGCCAGCAGTGAAGGAGGGTTGGCCAGCTACGAGCAGTACTTC
CASSEGGLASYEQYF
>NA|TRBJ2-5|NA|TRBV2
TGTGCCAGCAGTGAATTTACTAGCCAAGAGACCCAGTACTTC
CASSEFTSQETQYF
>NA|TRBJ1-4|NA|TRBV7-9
TGTGCCAGCAGCTTAGCCAGGGGAAGAGAAAAACTGTTTTTT
CASSLARGREKLFF
>TRBD1|TRBJ1-1|NA|TRBV28
TGTGCCAGCAGTTTTGGGGCAGGGGGCCAGAACACTGAAGCTTTCTTT
CASSFGAGGQNTEAFF
>NA|TRBJ1-2|NA|TRBV30
TGTGCCTGGAGTGTGACAGGCCTCTGGGGCTACACCTTC
CAWSVTGLWGYTF
>TRBD2|TRBJ2-5|NA|TRBV4-2
TGTGCCAGCAGCCAAGATAGGCGGGGGGGCTGGGAAGAGACCCAGTACTTC
CASSQDRRGGWEETQYF
>NA|TRBJ2-7|few|TRBV18
TGTGCCAGCTCACCCACCTTGGCGGACGAGCAGTACTTC
CASSPTLADEQYF
>NA|TRBJ1-4|once|TRBV2
TGTGCCAGCAGCCAGAGGGAGGGGGAAAAACTGTTTTTT
CASSQREGEKLFF